The 20 T cell receptor beta chains in this list originate from one sample, sequenced in a study of human T cells and chemical hapten exposure. Extraction of total RNA was performed on unfractionated whole blood. TCRdb reprocessed the 5' RACE reads with MiXCR, giving one entry per CDR3 protein. Among 110,000 or so distinct CDR3 sequences, around 20% were seen once, and the ten largest hold approximately 2.8%. Receptors were obtained from a human donor in good health.

This clonotype was detected only a few times. The chain combines TRBV6-6 with TRBJ1-5; 7 bases map to TRBD1. CDR1 and CDR2 from the germline V gene are MNHNY and SVGAGI (reference sequence). The ends lost 5 bases at V and 7 bases at J; junction bases unmatched: 5. CDR3 length: 13 residues. DNA for the CDR3: TGTGCCAGCAGTGATGACAGGGTCCAGCCCCAGCATTTT. Translating it yields CASSDDRVQPQHF.

This clonotype was recorded a few times. The J gene is TRBJ2-5, the V gene TRBV29-1, with 8 bases that match TRBD2. This CDR3 comprises 15 residues. Germline values: CDR1 SQVTM, CDR2 ANQGSEA. The junction had 11 bases not matched to a gene; V was cut back by 7 bases and J by 1 base. The CDR3 protein is CSAAPGAGAQETQYF. The CDR3 DNA is TGCAGCGCTGCCCCGGGAGCGGGGGCCCAAGAGACCCAGTACTTC.

The chain recombines TRBV28 with TRBJ2-1; the match to TRBD2 covers 11 bases. Germline values: CDR1 MDHEN, CDR2 SYDVKM. The CDR3 runs to 16 residues. With 6 bases clipped from V and 7 bases from J, the junction kept 11 bases outside the gene matches. CDR3 amino acids: CASRYLAGGSSNEQFF. The DNA of the CDR3 is TGTGCCAGCAGATACCTAGCGGGAGGAAGTTCGAATGAGCAGTTCTTC.

At least ten counts were recorded for this clonotype. The J gene is TRBJ1-3, the V gene TRBV12-3 or TRBV12-4; D ambiguous. V was trimmed by 7 bases and J by 0 bases, leaving 10 bases between them. This CDR3 is 14 amino acids long. This CDR3 is CASTPPSSGNTIYF. The CDR3 coding sequence is TGTGCCAGCACCCCACCGAGCTCTGGAAACACCATATATTTT.

The chain couples TRBV18 to TRBJ2-5; the D is unclear. Per the germline V gene, CDR1 is KGHSH and CDR2 is LQKENI. CDR3 length equals 15 residues. V dropped 8 bases and J dropped 1 base, with 17 bases sitting between them. The CDR3 is CASRHPAASQETQYF. CDR3 in DNA: TGTGCCAGCCGGCACCCGGCGGCCTCCCAAGAGACCCAGTACTTC.

The gene calls are TRBV7-6 and TRBJ2-3, with TRBD2 identical over 10 bases. After removal of 3 bases from V and 8 bases from J, the junction contained 2 bases not matched to a gene. Per the germline V gene, CDR1 is SGHVS and CDR2 is FNYEAQ. The CDR3 consists of 13 residues. The chain's CDR3 is CASSFLAGATQYF. For the CDR3, the DNA is TGTGCCAGCAGCTTTCTAGCGGGAGCTACGCAGTATTTT. The entire variable domain, with the rest obtained from reference TRBV7-6 and TRBJ2-3, is as follows: GAGVSQSPRYKVTKRGQDVALRCDPISGHVSLYWYRQALGQGPEFLTYFNYEAQQDKSGLPNDRFSAERPEGSISTLTIQRTEQRDSAMYRCASSFLAGATQYFGPGTRLTVL.

This clonotype has more than one count but fewer than ten. The J gene is TRBJ1-1, the V gene TRBV7-9; 7 positions match TRBD1. Germline assignment: CDR1 SEHNR and CDR2 FQNEAQ (reference sequence). This CDR3 comprises 16 residues. After removal of 6 bases from V and 1 base from J, the junction contained 11 bases not matched to a gene. CDR3: CASRKSSQGPNTEAFF. CDR3 bases: TGTGCCAGCAGGAAGTCTTCACAGGGGCCGAACACTGAAGCTTTCTTT.

The V and J genes are TRBV10-3 and TRBJ2-7; TRBD2 aligns across 11 bases. J was trimmed by 4 bases and V by 5 bases; bases with no gene match: 4. The CDR3 consists of 14 residues. The germline V gene has CDR1 ENHRY and CDR2 SYGVKD. CDR3 in amino acids: CAISTSGSSYEQYF. For the CDR3, the DNA is TGTGCCATCAGTACTAGCGGGAGTTCGTACGAGCAGTACTTC.

Only a few counts were recorded for this clonotype. This chain connects TRBV12-3 or TRBV12-4 to TRBJ2-1, with a possible D match to TRBD2 (5 bases). V was clipped by 7 bases and J by 2 bases, with 15 bases between them. The CDR3 has 15 amino acids. The CDR3 is CASINSVKTYNEQFF. The DNA of the CDR3 is TGTGCCAGCATCAATAGCGTCAAGACCTACAATGAGCAGTTCTTC.

On this clonotype: The CDR3 ends on some other residue instead of the conserved phenylalanine or tryptophan, so this is likely a read error. The DNA is omitted, as the CDR3 cannot be located on it reliably, and the CDR3 follows TCRdb's listing. The rearrangement links TRBV6-5 to TRBJ2-3; the table's D call TRBD2 went unverified against the DNA. Germline V gives CDR1 MNHEY, CDR2 SVGAGI. The CDR3 sequence runs 13 residues, both termini included. CDR3 sequence reads: CASKRTSGSLLMV.

V gene TRBV7-3 combines with J gene TRBJ1-6; D uncertain. Between the trimmed V and J ends, which lost 2 bases and 7 bases, there was a span of 6 bases. There are 13 residues in the CDR3. Germline CDR1 and CDR2: SGHTA and FQGTGA. CDR3 sequence (DNA): TGTGCCAGCAGCTTATTGTTAAATTCACCCCTCCACTTT. This gives the protein CASSLLLNSPLHF.

The genes are TRBV7-2 and TRBJ2-3; D is uncertain. Germline CDR1 reads SGHTA; CDR2 reads FQGNSA. There are 14 residues in the CDR3. V was shortened by 1 base and J by 2 bases, with 7 bases between the two germline ends. CDR3 in amino acids: CASSLGAATDTQYF. CDR3 nucleotide sequence: TGTGCCAGCAGCTTAGGGGCTGCCACAGATACGCAGTATTTT.

This clonotype was observed a handful of times. CDR3: CASSLVRVTGELFF. CDR3 nucleotide sequence: TGTGCCAGCAGCTTAGTTCGGGTTACCGGGGAGCTGTTTTTT. The J gene is TRBJ2-2, the V gene TRBV11-2; D is unresolved. Germline V gene sequence: CDR1 SGHAT, CDR2 FQNNGV. The CDR3 extends over 14 amino acids. Trimming stripped 1 base from V and 5 bases from J, with 8 bases between.

This clonotype was observed a handful of times. The chain joins TRBV30 to TRBJ2-1, with D perhaps matching TRBD2 (6 bases). Trimming removed 4 bases at V and 5 bases at J, with 15 bases between. The CDR3 runs 14 residues. Looked up from germline, CDR1 is GTSNPN and CDR2 is SVGIG (reference sequence). The chain's CDR3 is CAWTGTRRNNEQFF. CDR3 nucleotide sequence: TGTGCCTGGACCGGGACTCGACGAAACAATGAGCAGTTCTTC.

The chain carries TRBV7-2 and TRBJ2-7, with 11 bases matching TRBD1. Germline assignment: CDR1 SGHTA and CDR2 FQGNSA. V lost 6 bases, J lost 6 bases, and 7 bases stayed unmatched. The CDR3 consists of 14 residues. The CDR3 reads CASRAGTGGSEQYF. CDR3 DNA sequence: TGTGCCAGCAGAGCGGGGACAGGGGGTAGCGAGCAGTACTTC.

This clonotype was observed a few times. The chain links TRBV5-6 to TRBJ2-5; 7 bases agree with TRBD1. V shed 0 bases and J 5 bases; nucleotides not matched to a gene: 13. The CDR3 totals 17 residues. Per germline, CDR1 SGHDT and CDR2 YYEEEE. DNA of the CDR3: TGTGCCAGCAGCTTGGTGAGGGGGCCCTACGTCGGGGAGACCCAGTACTTC. Translating gives CASSLVRGPYVGETQYF. The variable domain in full, completed from reference TRBV5-6 and TRBJ2-5, reads DAGVTQSPTHLIKTRGQQVTLRCSPKSGHDTVSWYQQALGQGPQFIFQYYEEEERQRGNFPDRFSGHQFPNYSSELNVNALLLGDSALYLCASSLVRGPYVGETQYFGPGTRLLVL.

This clonotype has just a few counts. The CDR3 reads CAWSVGTSGASDEQFF. The CDR3 nucleotides read TGTGCCTGGAGTGTTGGGACTAGCGGAGCGTCTGATGAGCAGTTCTTC. The chain couples TRBV30 to TRBJ2-1; TRBD2 aligns across 11 bases. The V and J ends lost 0 bases and 8 bases, in that order; junction bases with no gene match: 9. Germline V gene sequence: CDR1 GTSNPN, CDR2 SVGIG (reference sequence). The CDR3 length is 16 residues.

The table lists this clonotype with a few counts. V is TRBV2 and J is TRBJ2-3; maybe TRBD2 (5 bases). The germline V gene has CDR1 SNHLY and CDR2 FYNNEI. V dropped 7 bases and J dropped 2 bases, with 10 bases sitting between them. The CDR3 runs 13 residues. CDR3 DNA: TGTGCCAGCATCCCCGACTACACAGATACGCAGTATTTT. Its translation is CASIPDYTDTQYF.

CDR3 loop: CASSEGGQQPQHF. In DNA, the CDR3 is TGTGCCAGCAGTGAAGGGGGCCAGCAGCCCCAGCATTTT. This sequence joins TRBV6-1 and TRBJ1-5; possibly TRBD1 for D (5 bases). CDR3 length: 13 amino acids. Trimming shortened V by 1 base and J by 7 bases, and 8 bases separated the two germline ends. Germline V gene data show CDR1 as MNHNS and CDR2 as SASEGT.

The V call is TRBV12-3 or TRBV12-4, the J call TRBJ1-3; the D gene is possibly TRBD1 (5 bases). Trimming left V 3 bases short and J 4 bases short, with 13 bases between. CDR3 length: 15 residues. DNA for the CDR3: TGTGCCAGCAGTTTGGGGACCTTCTCCGGAAACACCATATATTTT. It encodes CASSLGTFSGNTIYF.